A single sample is the source of the 14 T cell receptor beta chains below, sequenced in a study of shared clonotypes between healthy human individuals. Sequencing was performed with immunoSEQ multiplex PCR; in TCRdb, only in-frame clones are kept and a portion is missing. Among fewer than 850,000 clones listed, just over 95% were seen once. Naive CD8 cells comprised CD45RO-negative, CCR7-positively selected cells, excluding terminally differentiated effector memory CD45RA+ cells. Sequencing was carried out using naive CD8+ T cells sorted from blood. The receptors stem from a man under 40 in good health.

This chain uses TRBV9 with TRBJ2-1; D may correspond to TRBD1 or TRBD2 (5 bases each). CDR1 and CDR2 (germline): SGDLS, YYNGEE. This CDR3 comprises 15 residues. V was cut by 0 bases and J by 5 bases, with 12 bases left in between. The CDR3 DNA follows: TGTGCCAGCAGCGTAGCACTAGGGGTACACAATGAGCAGTTCTTC. It yields the protein CASSVALGVHNEQFF.

The table lists this clone with a count of one. In nucleotides, the CDR3 is TGTGCCAGCAGCTTTGGGCAGGGGGCTGGCTATGGCTACACCTTC. Amino acids: CASSFGQGAGYGYTF. The rearrangement links TRBV11-2 to TRBJ1-2, with 8 bases lining up with TRBD1. This CDR3 comprises 15 residues. CDR1 and CDR2 (germline): SGHAT, FQNNGV. With 3 bases clipped from V and 4 bases from J, the junction kept 7 bases outside the gene matches.

The chain carries TRBV27 and TRBJ1-2; 9 bases agree with TRBD1. The CDR3 covers 16 residues. Germline V gene sequence: CDR1 MNHEY, CDR2 SMNVEV (reference sequence). V lost 0 bases to trimming and J lost 5 bases; unmatched junction nucleotides: 7. The CDR3 sequence is CASSLSRQGVGYGYTF. The CDR3 nucleotides read TGTGCCAGCAGTTTATCGCGACAGGGGGTAGGGTATGGCTACACCTTC.

The chain couples TRBV27 to TRBJ2-7; D is uncertain. The CDR3 contains 13 residues. CDR1 and CDR2 (germline): MNHEY, SMNVEV (reference sequence). With 5 bases removed from V and 0 bases from J, the gap between germline ends came to 8 bases. The chain's CDR3 is CASSAISSYEQYF. The CDR3 DNA sequence: TGTGCCAGCAGTGCCATAAGCTCCTACGAGCAGTACTTC.

The chain combines TRBV11-2 with TRBJ2-1; D gene uncertain. Trimming pared 7 bases from V and 5 bases from J, leaving 15 bases between. CDR3 length: 14 residues. Per the germline V gene, CDR1 is SGHAT and CDR2 is FQNNGV. Here the CDR3 reads CASNALLENNEQFF. The CDR3 coding sequence is TGTGCCAGCAATGCCTTACTCGAAAACAATGAGCAGTTCTTC.

The V call is TRBV9, the J call TRBJ2-3, with TRBD2 matching over 7 bases. The germline V gene encodes CDR1 SGDLS and CDR2 YYNGEE. The CDR3 is made up of 14 amino acids. After removal of 0 bases from V and 5 bases from J, the junction contained 3 bases not matched to a gene. CDR3 amino acids: CASSVGRELDTQYF. The CDR3 DNA is TGTGCCAGCAGCGTAGGGCGGGAGCTAGATACGCAGTATTTT.

Points on this clone: The sample carries other DNA sequences with the same CDR3. The rearrangement joins TRBV5-6 to TRBJ2-7; D is possibly TRBD1 (5 bases). The V end was cut by 2 bases, the J end by 2 bases, with 11 bases between. Germline CDR1 is SGHDT and CDR2 is YYEEEE. The CDR3 covers 14 residues. The CDR3 sequence is CASSFGQGTYEQYF. The CDR3 bases are TGTGCCAGCAGCTTTGGGCAGGGCACCTACGAGCAGTACTTC.

V gene TRBV11-3 combines with J gene TRBJ2-1; the match to TRBD2 covers 8 bases. The CDR3 is 17 residues long. The ends lost 2 bases at V and 4 bases at J; junction bases unmatched: 10. Germline CDR1 SGHNT, CDR2 YENEEA. In DNA, the CDR3 is TGTGCCAGCAGCTTAAGGGCTAGCGGGTCCTATTACAATGAGCAGTTCTTC. Translated: CASSLRASGSYYNEQFF. Together with reference TRBV11-3 and TRBJ2-1, the CDR3 gives the full variable domain: EAGVVQSPRYKIIEKKQPVAFWCNPISGHNTLYWYLQNLGQGPELLIRYENEEAVDDSQLPKDRFSAERLKGVDSTLKIQPAELGDSAVYLCASSLRASGSYYNEQFFGPGTRLTVL.

The rearrangement joins TRBV2 to TRBJ1-4; 10 bases align to TRBD1. From germline, CDR1 is SNHLY and CDR2 FYNNEI. The V and J ends lost 6 bases and 8 bases, in that order; junction bases with no gene match: 12. The CDR3 is made up of 16 amino acids. CDR3: CASRVPGQGREEKLFF. CDR3 DNA sequence: TGTGCCAGCAGGGTCCCGGGACAGGGGCGGGAGGAAAAACTGTTTTTT.

The CDR3 loop reads CASSLRRISYEQYF. The CDR3 coding sequence is TGTGCCAGCAGTTTAAGACGGATCAGCTACGAGCAGTACTTC. This rearrangement joins TRBV28 to TRBJ2-7; no firm D call. V was pared by 2 bases and J by 3 bases, with 11 bases between. This CDR3 comprises 14 residues. Germline CDR1 MDHEN, CDR2 SYDVKM.

The rearrangement uses TRBV25-1 and TRBJ1-1; maybe TRBD1 (5 bases). The length of the CDR3 is 13 residues. CDR1 and CDR2 (germline): MGHDK, SYGVNS. Trimming removed 6 bases at V and 1 base at J, with 9 bases between. DNA of the CDR3: TGTGCCAGCAGGGCGGGGGGGAACACTGAAGCTTTCTTT. This gives the protein CASRAGGNTEAFF.

The V call is TRBV29-1, the J call TRBJ2-3, with TRBD2 matching over 7 bases. CDR3 size: 14 residues. With 3 bases clipped from V and 3 bases from J, the junction kept 6 bases outside the gene matches. Per the germline V gene, CDR1 is SQVTM and CDR2 is ANQGSEA. The CDR3 loop is CSVDSGRGTDTQYF. The CDR3 bases are TGCAGCGTTGATTCGGGGAGGGGTACAGATACGCAGTATTTT.

V is TRBV9 and J is TRBJ2-1; D is unresolved. The CDR3 contains 15 residues. Deletions cut 0 bases from V and 0 bases from J, with 7 bases between. In germline, CDR1 is SGDLS, CDR2 YYNGEE. The CDR3 nucleotides are TGTGCCAGCAGCGTAGACGGGTACTCCTACAATGAGCAGTTCTTC. Translation: CASSVDGYSYNEQFF.

V usage is TRBV7-2 and J usage is TRBJ2-1; 8 positions agree with TRBD1. J was trimmed by 8 bases and V by 4 bases; bases with no gene match: 7. Germline loops: CDR1 SGHTA, CDR2 FQGNSA. The CDR3 is 14 amino acids. This CDR3 reads CASSSWTGIDEQFF. CDR3 bases: TGTGCCAGCAGCTCCTGGACAGGGATCGATGAGCAGTTCTTC.